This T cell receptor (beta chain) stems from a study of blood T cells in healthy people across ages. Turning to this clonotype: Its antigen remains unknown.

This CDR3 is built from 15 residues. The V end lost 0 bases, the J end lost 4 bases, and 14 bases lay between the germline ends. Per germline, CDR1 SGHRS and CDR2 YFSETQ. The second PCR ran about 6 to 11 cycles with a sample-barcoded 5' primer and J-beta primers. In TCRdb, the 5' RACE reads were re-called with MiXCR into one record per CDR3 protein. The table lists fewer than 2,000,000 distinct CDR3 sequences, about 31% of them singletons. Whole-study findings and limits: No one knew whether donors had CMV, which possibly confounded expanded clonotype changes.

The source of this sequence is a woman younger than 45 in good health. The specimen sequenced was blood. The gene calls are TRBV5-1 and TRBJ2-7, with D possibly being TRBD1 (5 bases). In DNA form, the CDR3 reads TGCGCCAGCAGCTTGGTGGGCAGGGCTTCTTACGAGCAGTACTTC. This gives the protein CASSLVGRASYEQYF.